This TCR beta chain originates from a study of T cells expressing NK-cell markers. The overall study: Underlying the TCR beta repertoires were sorted CD3+CD56+NKG2C+, CD3+CD56+NKG2C- and CD3+CD56-NKG2C+ T cells. Eight donors were sequenced, of whom seven were HCMV-seropositive, while the remaining one was HCMV-seronegative.

Notes on this clonotype: The target antigen is unknown.

The study's findings and limits: A handful of donors likewise had their CD3+CD56-NKG2C+ fraction led by these clonotypes.

TCRdb processed the 5' RACE reads again and assigns one entry to each CDR3 protein, with no DNA. The sample's table shows around 470,000 distinct CDR3 sequences. In germline, CDR1 is SGHTA, CDR2 FQGNSA. The CDR3 sequence is 13 residues long. This TCR derives from a woman aged 45-65 years in good health. V usage is TRBV7-2 and J usage is TRBJ1-2. The sequenced sample was blood T cells: a sorted CD56 or NKG2C T cell subset, CD4+ or CD8+ T cells, or bulk PBMC T cells (not recorded which). The CDR3 here is CASSVDSNYGYTF.